This T cell receptor beta chain was recorded in a study of T cells in women clearing cervical HPV infection. Study summary: With HLA typing for only a few women, HLA confounding remains possible.

Findings of the study overall: Cases carried less TRBV6-7 than controls: approximately 0.1% versus 0.16%.

TCR beta CDR3 amplified by multiplex PCR from approximately 1,100 ng genomic DNA. The method was immunoSEQ multiplex PCR; TCRdb's version includes in-frame clones alone and lacks a portion of them. Its listing shows 40,000 to 55,000 clones. Dot-blot hybridization genotyped cervical HPV amplified with MY09/MY11 PCR. Turning to this clone: Its antigen is still unknown. The missing CDR3 end, 3 residues past where the read stops, is filled in from the germline J gene.

This CDR3 spans 12 amino acids. Germline V gene lookup returns CDR1 DFQATT and CDR2 SNEGSKA (reference sequence). The chain uses TRBV20-1 and TRBJ2-3; TRBD1 agrees at 8 bases. The TCR comes from a woman between 18 and 70 years old with a cervical HPV16 infection that either progressed to CIN3+ or cleared (not recorded which). The sequenced sample was blood buffy coat. The DNA read from the CDR3 is TGCAGTGCTACAGGGGGCGGTCAGCCG. This encodes CSATGGGQP. The complete CDR3 sequence is CSATGGGQPQYF.